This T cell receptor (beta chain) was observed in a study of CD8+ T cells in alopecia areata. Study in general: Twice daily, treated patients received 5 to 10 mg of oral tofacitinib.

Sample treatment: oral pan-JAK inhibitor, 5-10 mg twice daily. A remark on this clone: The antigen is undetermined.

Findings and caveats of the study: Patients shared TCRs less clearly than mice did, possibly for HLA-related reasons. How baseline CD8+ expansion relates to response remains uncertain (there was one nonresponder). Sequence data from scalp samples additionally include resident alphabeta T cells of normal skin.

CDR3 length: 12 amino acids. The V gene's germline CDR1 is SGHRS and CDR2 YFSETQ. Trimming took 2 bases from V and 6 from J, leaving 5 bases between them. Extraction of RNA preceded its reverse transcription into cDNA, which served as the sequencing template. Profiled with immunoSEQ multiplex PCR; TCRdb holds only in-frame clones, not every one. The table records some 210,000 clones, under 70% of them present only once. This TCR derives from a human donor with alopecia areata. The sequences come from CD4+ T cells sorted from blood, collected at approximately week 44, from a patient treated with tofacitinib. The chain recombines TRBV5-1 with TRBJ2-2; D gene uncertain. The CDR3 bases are TGCGCCAGCAGCTTTATCTCCGGGGAGCTGTTTTTT. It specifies CASSFISGELFF.